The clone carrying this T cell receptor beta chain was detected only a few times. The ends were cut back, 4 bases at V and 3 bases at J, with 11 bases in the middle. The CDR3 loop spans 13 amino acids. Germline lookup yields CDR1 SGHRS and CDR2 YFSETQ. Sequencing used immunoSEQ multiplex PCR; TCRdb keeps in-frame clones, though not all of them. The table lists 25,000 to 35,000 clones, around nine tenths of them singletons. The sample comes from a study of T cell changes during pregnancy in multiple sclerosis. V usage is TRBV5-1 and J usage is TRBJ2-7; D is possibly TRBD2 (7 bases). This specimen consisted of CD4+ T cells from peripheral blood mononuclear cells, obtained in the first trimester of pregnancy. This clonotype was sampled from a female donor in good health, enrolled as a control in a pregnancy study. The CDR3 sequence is CASSPGGIYEQYF. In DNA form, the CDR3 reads TGCGCCAGCAGCCCGGGGGGCATCTACGAGCAGTACTTC.